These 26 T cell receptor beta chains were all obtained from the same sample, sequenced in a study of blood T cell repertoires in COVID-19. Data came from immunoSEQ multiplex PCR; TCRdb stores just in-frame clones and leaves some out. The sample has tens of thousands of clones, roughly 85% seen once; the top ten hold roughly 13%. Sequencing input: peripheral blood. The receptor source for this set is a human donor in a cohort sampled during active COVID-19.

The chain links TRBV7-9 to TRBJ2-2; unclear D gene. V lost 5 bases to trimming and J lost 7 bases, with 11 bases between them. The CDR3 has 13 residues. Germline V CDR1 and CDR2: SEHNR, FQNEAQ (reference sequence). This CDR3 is CASSQQQHGELFF. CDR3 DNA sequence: TGTGCCAGCAGCCAGCAACAGCACGGGGAGCTGTTTTTT.

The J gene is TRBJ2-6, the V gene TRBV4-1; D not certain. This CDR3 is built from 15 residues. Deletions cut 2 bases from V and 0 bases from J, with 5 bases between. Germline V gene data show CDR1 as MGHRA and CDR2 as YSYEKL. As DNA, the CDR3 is TGCGCCAGCAGCCAACAGGACTCTGGGGCCAACGTCCTGACTTTC. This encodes CASSQQDSGANVLTF.

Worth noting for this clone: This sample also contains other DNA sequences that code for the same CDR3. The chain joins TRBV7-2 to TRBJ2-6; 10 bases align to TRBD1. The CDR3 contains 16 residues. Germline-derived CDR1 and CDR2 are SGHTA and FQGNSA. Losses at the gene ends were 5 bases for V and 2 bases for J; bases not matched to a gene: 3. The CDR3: CASSRTGGAGANVLTF. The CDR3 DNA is TGTGCCAGCAGCCGGACAGGGGGTGCTGGGGCCAACGTCCTGACTTTC.

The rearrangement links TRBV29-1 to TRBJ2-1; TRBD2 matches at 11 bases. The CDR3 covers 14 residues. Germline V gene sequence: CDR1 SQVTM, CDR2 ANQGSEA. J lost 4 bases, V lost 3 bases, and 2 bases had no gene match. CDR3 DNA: TGCAGCGTTGAGGGGACTAGCGGATACAATGAGCAGTTCTTC. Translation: CSVEGTSGYNEQFF.

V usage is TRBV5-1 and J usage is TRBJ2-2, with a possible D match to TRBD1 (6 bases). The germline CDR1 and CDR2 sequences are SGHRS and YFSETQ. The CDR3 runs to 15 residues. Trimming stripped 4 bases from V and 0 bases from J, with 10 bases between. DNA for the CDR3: TGCGCCAGCAGCACAGGGACCGCGAACACCGGGGAGCTGTTTTTT. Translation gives CASSTGTANTGELFF.

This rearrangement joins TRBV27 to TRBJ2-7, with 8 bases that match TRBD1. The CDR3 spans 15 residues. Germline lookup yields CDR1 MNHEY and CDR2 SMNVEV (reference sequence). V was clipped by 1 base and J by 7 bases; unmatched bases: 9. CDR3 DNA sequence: TGTGCCAGCAGTTTATTGGCAGGGGGCGCGGGGGAGCAGTACTTC. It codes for CASSLLAGGAGEQYF.

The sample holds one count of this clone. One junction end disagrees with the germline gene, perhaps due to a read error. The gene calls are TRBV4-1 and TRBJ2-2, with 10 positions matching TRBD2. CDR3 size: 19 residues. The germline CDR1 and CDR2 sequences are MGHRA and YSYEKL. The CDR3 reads CASSPSPGTSESKTGELFF. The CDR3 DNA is TGCGCCAGCAGCCCGTCTCCCGGGACTAGCGAATCGAAGACCGGGGAGCTGTTTTTT.

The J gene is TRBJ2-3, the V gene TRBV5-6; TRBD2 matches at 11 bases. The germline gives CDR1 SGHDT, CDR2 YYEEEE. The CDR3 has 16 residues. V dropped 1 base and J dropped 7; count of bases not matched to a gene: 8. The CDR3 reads CASSLPGLAGANTQYF. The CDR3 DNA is TGTGCCAGCAGCTTGCCTGGACTAGCGGGCGCAAATACGCAGTATTTT. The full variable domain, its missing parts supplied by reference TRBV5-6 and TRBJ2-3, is DAGVTQSPTHLIKTRGQQVTLRCSPKSGHDTVSWYQQALGQGPQFIFQYYEEEERQRGNFPDRFSGHQFPNYSSELNVNALLLGDSALYLCASSLPGLAGANTQYFGPGTRLTVL.

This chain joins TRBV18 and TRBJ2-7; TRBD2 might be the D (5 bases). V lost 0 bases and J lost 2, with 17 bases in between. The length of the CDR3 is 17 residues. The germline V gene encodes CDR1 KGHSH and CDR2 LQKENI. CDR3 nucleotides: TGTGCCAGCTCACCACCGCCTGGAGGAGGCCCCCCCTACGAGCAGTACTTC. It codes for CASSPPPGGGPPYEQYF.

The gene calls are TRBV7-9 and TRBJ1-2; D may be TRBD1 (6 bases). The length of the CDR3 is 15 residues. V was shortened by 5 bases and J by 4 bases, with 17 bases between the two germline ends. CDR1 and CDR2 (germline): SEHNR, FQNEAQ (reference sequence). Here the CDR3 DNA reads TGTGCCAGCAGCCAAACAACCCGGACAGTCTATGGCTACACCTTC. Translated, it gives CASSQTTRTVYGYTF.

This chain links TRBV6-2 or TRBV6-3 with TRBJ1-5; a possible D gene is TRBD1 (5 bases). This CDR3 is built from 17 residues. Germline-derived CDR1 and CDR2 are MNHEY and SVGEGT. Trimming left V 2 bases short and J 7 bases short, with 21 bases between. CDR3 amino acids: CASSYPLGQGIGQPQHF. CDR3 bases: TGTGCCAGCAGTTACCCCTTGGGGCAGGGAATCGGGCAGCCCCAGCATTTT.

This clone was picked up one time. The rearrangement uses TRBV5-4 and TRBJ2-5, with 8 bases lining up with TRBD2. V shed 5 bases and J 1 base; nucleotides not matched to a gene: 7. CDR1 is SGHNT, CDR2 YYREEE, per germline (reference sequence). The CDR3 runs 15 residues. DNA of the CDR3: TGTGCCAGCAGTCCCTCGGGGGGGCTCCAAGAGACCCAGTACTTC. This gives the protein CASSPSGGLQETQYF.

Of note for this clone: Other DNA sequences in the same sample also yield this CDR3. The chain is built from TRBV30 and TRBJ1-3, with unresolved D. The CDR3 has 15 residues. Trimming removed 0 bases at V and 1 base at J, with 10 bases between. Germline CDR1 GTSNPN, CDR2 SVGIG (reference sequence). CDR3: CAWSVHRFSGNTIYF. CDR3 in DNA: TGTGCCTGGAGTGTACACCGCTTTTCTGGAAACACCATATATTTT. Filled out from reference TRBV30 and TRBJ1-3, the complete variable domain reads SQTIHQWPATLVQPVGSPLSLECTVEGTSNPNLYWYRQAAGRGLQLLFYSVGIGQISSEVPQNLSASRPQDRQFILSSKKLLLSDSGFYLCAWSVHRFSGNTIYFGEGSWLTVV.

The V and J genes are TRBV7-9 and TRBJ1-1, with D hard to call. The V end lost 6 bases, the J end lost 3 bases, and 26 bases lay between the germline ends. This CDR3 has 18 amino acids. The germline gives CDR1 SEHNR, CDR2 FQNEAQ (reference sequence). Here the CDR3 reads CASSPPRGWGAVDTEAFF. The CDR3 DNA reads TGTGCCAGCAGTCCCCCACGCGGGTGGGGAGCCGTCGACACTGAAGCTTTCTTT.

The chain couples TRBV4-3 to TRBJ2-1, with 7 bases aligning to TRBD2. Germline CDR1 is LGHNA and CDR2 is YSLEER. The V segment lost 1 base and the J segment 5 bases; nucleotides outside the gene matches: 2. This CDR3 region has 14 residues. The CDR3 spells CASSQVLADNEQFF. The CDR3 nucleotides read TGCGCCAGCAGCCAAGTTCTAGCGGACAATGAGCAGTTCTTC.

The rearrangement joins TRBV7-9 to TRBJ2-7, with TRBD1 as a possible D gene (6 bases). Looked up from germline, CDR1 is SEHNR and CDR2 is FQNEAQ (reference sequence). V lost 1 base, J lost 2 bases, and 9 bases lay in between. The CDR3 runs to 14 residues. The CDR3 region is CASSLVRGPYEQYF. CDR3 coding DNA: TGTGCCAGCAGCTTAGTCAGGGGACCCTACGAGCAGTACTTC.

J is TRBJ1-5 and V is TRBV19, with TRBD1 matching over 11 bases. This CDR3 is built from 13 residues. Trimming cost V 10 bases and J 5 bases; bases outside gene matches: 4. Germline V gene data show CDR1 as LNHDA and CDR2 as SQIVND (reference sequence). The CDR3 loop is CATRDRGYQPQHF. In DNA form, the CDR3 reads TGTGCCACCCGGGACAGGGGGTATCAGCCCCAGCATTTT.

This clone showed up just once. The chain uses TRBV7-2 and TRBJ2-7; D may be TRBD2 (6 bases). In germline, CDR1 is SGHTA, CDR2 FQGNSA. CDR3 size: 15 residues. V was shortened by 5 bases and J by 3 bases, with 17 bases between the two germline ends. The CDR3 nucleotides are TGTGCCAGCAGCCCCCTGGCGGGAAACTACTACGAGCAGTACTTC. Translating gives CASSPLAGNYYEQYF.

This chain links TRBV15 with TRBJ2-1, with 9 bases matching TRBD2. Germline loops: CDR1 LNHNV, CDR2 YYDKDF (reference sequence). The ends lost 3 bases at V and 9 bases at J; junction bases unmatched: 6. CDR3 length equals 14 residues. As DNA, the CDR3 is TGTGCCACCAGCAGGCGAGGGACTAGCTTTGAGCAGTTCTTC. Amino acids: CATSRRGTSFEQFF.

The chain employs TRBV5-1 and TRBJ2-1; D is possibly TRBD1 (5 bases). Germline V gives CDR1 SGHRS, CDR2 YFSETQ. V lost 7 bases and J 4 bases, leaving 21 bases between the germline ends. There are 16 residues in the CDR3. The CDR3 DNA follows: TGCGCCAGCGGCCTCAGGGCGGACAACCAATACAATGAGCAGTTCTTC. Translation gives CASGLRADNQYNEQFF.

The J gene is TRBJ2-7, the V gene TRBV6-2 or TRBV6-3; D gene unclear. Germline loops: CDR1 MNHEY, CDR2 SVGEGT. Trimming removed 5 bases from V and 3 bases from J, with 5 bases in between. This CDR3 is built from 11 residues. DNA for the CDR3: TGTGCCAGCAGTCCACTCTACGAGCAGTACTTC. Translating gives CASSPLYEQYF.

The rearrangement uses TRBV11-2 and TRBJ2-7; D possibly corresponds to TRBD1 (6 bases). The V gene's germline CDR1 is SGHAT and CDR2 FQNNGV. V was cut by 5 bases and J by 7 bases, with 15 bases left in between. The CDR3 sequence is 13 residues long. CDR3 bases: TGTGCCAGCAGCGTTAAAGGCAGGGGAGAGCAGTACTTC. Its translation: CASSVKGRGEQYF. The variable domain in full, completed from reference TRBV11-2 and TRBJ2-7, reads EAGVAQSPRYKIIEKRQSVAFWCNPISGHATLYWYQQILGQGPKLLIQFQNNGVVDDSQLPKDRFSAERLKGVDSTLKIQPAKLEDSAVYLCASSVKGRGEQYFGPGTRLTVT.

CDR3 sequence reads: CASSQQRLAAYEQYF. CDR3 in DNA: TGTGCCAGCAGCCAACAACGACTAGCGGCCTACGAGCAGTACTTC. This sequence joins TRBV3-1 (or the pseudogene TRBV3-2) and TRBJ2-7, with 9 bases aligning to TRBD2. The CDR3 has 15 amino acids. J was trimmed by 2 bases and V by 2 bases; bases with no gene match: 4. Germline V gene lookup returns CDR1 LGHDT and CDR2 YNNKEL (reference sequence).

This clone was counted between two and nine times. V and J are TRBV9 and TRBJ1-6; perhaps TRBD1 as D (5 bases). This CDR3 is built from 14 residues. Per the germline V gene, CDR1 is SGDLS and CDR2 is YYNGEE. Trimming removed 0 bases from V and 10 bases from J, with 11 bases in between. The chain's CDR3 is CASSVDSGGSPLHF. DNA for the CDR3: TGTGCCAGCAGCGTAGATTCCGGGGGATCACCCCTCCACTTT. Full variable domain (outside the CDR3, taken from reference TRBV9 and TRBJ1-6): DSGVTQTPKHLITATGQRVTLRCSPRSGDLSVYWYQQSLDQGLQFLIQYYNGEERAKGNILERFSAQQFPDLHSELNLSSLELGDSALYFCASSVDSGGSPLHFGNGTRLTVT.

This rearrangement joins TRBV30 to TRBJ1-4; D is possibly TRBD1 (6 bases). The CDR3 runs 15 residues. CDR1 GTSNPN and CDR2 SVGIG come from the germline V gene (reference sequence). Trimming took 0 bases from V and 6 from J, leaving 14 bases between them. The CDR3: CAWSVRGRGDEKLFF. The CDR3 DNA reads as TGTGCCTGGAGTGTACGGGGGAGGGGGGATGAAAAACTGTTTTTT.

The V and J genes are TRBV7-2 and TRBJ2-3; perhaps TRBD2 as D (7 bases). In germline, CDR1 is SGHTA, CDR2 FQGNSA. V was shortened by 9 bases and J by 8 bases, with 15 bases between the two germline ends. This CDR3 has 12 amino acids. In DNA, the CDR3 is TGTGCCAGTAACAGGGAGGGAGGTACGCAGTATTTT. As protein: CASNREGGTQYF. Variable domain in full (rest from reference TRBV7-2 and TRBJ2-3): GAGVSQSPSNKVTEKGKDVELRCDPISGHTALYWYRQSLGQGLEFLIYFQGNSAPDKSGLPSDRFSAERTGGSVSTLTIQRTQQEDSAVYLCASNREGGTQYFGPGTRLTVL.